This T cell receptor beta chain was sequenced for a study of technical replicates of blood from several donors. Sequenced by immunoSEQ multiplex PCR; TCRdb stores in-frame clones only, minus some. Seen here are some 90,000 clones, approximately 95% observed once, and the top ten hold roughly 0.34%. V trimming: 4 bases; J trimming: 2 bases; junction bases outside the gene matches: 5. Per germline, CDR1 SGDLS and CDR2 YYNGEE. The CDR3 covers 14 residues. The gene calls are TRBV9 and TRBJ1-1; 7 bases are shared with TRBD1. Sequenced: T cells isolated from PBMCs. The sequence derives from a human donor in good health. The CDR3, as DNA: TGTGCCAGCAGCCCTCGGGACAGTAACACTGAAGCTTTCTTT. As protein: CASSPRDSNTEAFF.